These 5 T cell receptor beta chains were sequenced from one sample in a study of shared clonotypes between healthy human individuals. Here immunoSEQ multiplex PCR was the method, and the copy in TCRdb shows in-frame clones only, minus some. The sample includes 2 million to 3 million clones, 85% to 95% of them seen just once. Material for sequencing was naive CD4+ T cells sorted from blood. Noted subset: CD45RA+ positively selected. The receptors here all came from a man younger than 30 in good health.

The V and J genes are TRBV2 and TRBJ2-1; 11 bases are shared with TRBD2. The CDR3 length is 16 residues. V gave up 6 bases and J gave up 3 bases; unmatched junction bases: 7. The germline gives CDR1 SNHLY, CDR2 FYNNEI. Here the CDR3 reads CASSDLAGGVYNEQFF. CDR3 nucleotide sequence: TGTGCCAGCAGCGACCTAGCGGGAGGAGTCTACAATGAGCAGTTCTTC.

The chain recombines TRBV7-2 with TRBJ2-5; 9 nucleotides match TRBD2. The last part of the DNA fits TRBJ2-7 better; the J call may be wrong. Germline V gives CDR1 SGHTA, CDR2 FQGNSA. The CDR3 contains 15 residues. In DNA form, the CDR3 reads TGTGCCAGCAGCTTAGCTAGCGGGAGTTGGTACGAGCAGTACTTC. This gives the protein CASSLASGSWYEQYF.

V gene TRBV27 combines with J gene TRBJ1-1; tentative D call: TRBD1 (5 bases). The germline V and J ends were trimmed by 2 bases and 4 bases, with 8 bases remaining between them. This CDR3 comprises 13 residues. From germline, CDR1 is MNHEY and CDR2 SMNVEV (reference sequence). The CDR3 region is CASSLIRGTEAFF. The CDR3 coding sequence is TGTGCCAGCAGTTTAATAAGGGGCACTGAAGCTTTCTTT.

The chain recombines TRBV6-5 with TRBJ2-1; TRBD2 is a possible D gene (5 bases). Trimming left V 2 bases short and J 7 bases short, with 12 bases between. The length of the CDR3 is 14 residues. Germline V gene data show CDR1 as MNHEY and CDR2 as SVGAGI. The CDR3 spells CASSYPSPGNEQFF. For the CDR3, the DNA is TGTGCCAGCAGTTACCCAAGTCCGGGAAATGAGCAGTTCTTC.

The chain couples TRBV2 to TRBJ2-3; D perhaps matches TRBD1 (5 bases). Trimming shortened V by 5 bases and J by 3 bases, and 15 bases separated the two germline ends. CDR1 and CDR2 (germline): SNHLY, FYNNEI. The length of the CDR3 is 15 residues. The CDR3 nucleotides are TGTGCCAGCAGTACCCGGCTATCAGGGACAGATACGCAGTATTTT. This gives the protein CASSTRLSGTDTQYF.